A selection of T cell receptor beta chains follows, all from one sample in a study of Ad26.COV2.S vaccination and SARS-CoV-2 variants. Libraries were prepared by immunoSEQ multiplex PCR; TCRdb keeps only in-frame clonotypes and omits some of them. The sample shows roughly 350,000 clones, around 87% of them seen only once. The specimen comprised peripheral blood, sampled in a trial of Ad26.COV2.S vaccine versus placebo. The receptors here all came from a person between 18 and 59 years old who received the Ad26.COV2.S COVID-19 vaccine or a placebo. The CDR3 runs from the conserved cysteine through the conserved F or W. D genes are given only for firm matches. Clone size is not always given. Where it is, it says once, few, many or a class for expanded clones.

. | TRBJ1-1 | TRBV2 | . | TGTGCCAGCAGTGAAGAGCAGGGTTTCACTGAAGCTTTCTTT | CASSEEQGFTEAFF
. | TRBJ2-7 | TRBV5-6 | . | TGTGCCAGCAGCTCCTGGGGCAGGGTAGGGAACGAGCAGTACTTC | CASSSWGRVGNEQYF
. | TRBJ2-2 | TRBV7-3 | . | TGTGCCAGCAGCTTAATTGGCGGGGGCTGGAAAACCGGGGAGCTGTTTTTT | CASSLIGGGWKTGELFF
. | TRBJ2-5 | TRBV12-5 | once | TGTGCTAGTGACCCGGGCCAGGGGATGTACCAAGAGACCCAGTACTTC | CASDPGQGMYQETQYF
. | TRBJ1-5 | TRBV6-5 | . | TGTGCCAGCACCGTGGAGTTGGGTCAGCCCCAGCATTTT | CASTVELGQPQHF
. | TRBJ1-6 | TRBV21-1 | . | TGTGCCAGCTTATTTAATTCACCCCTCCACTTT | CASLFNSPLHF
. | TRBJ2-5 | TRBV5-4 | . | TGTGCCAGCAGCTTGGGGGGCAGCTCGAGAGAGACCCAGTACTTC | CASSLGGSSRETQYF
TRBD1 | TRBJ2-7 | TRBV6-5 | . | TGTGCCACCGTGACAGGGGCGCCCACGAGAGAGCAGTACTTC | CATVTGAPTREQYF
TRBD1 | TRBJ1-2 | TRBV4-3 | . | TGCGCCAGCAGCCAAGGGGACAGGGGGCTAGGTGGCTACACCTTC | CASSQGDRGLGGYTF
. | TRBJ1-4 | TRBV6-1 | . | TGTGCCAGCAGTGAAGGAGGCAGCTTGTTGTTTTTT | CASSEGGSLLFF
. | TRBJ2-1 | TRBV11-3 | once | TGTGCCAGCAGCCCCCGGGTCGGGGCACGGAATGAGCAGTTCTTC | CASSPRVGARNEQFF
. | TRBJ2-7 | TRBV2 | . | TGTGCCAGCTCCCCCGGCGTCCCATCACTCTCCTACGAGCAGTACTTC | CASSPGVPSLSYEQYF
. | TRBJ2-5 | TRBV30 | . | TGTGCCGGAAGTAGTAAAGAGACCCAGTACTTC | CAGSSKETQYF
TRBD1 | TRBJ1-1 | TRBV9 | . | TGTGCCAGCAGCCCATGGACAGGGGGCCAGGATACTGAAGCTTTCTTT | CASSPWTGGQDTEAFF
TRBD1 | TRBJ2-7 | TRBV5-4 | . | TGTGCCAGCAACCGGGACAGGGACGAGCAGTACTTC | CASNRDRDEQYF
. | TRBJ2-7 | TRBV6-5 | . | TGTGCCAGCAGTTACTCGTGGAGGGGTTACGAGCAGTACTTC | CASSYSWRGYEQYF
. | TRBJ1-5 | TRBV6-5 | many | TGTGCCAGCAGCCCACAGCAAAATCAGCCCCAGCATTTT | CASSPQQNQPQHF
. | TRBJ2-7 | TRBV7-6 | . | TGTGCCAGCAGCCGTCTACGGGGGTCCTACGAGCAGTACTTC | CASSRLRGSYEQYF
. | TRBJ2-7 | TRBV5-1 | . | TGCGCCAGCAGCTTGGAGGCAGGGGAAGGCTACGAGCAGTACTTC | CASSLEAGEGYEQYF
TRBD1 | TRBJ1-1 | TRBV5-4 | few | TGTGCCAGCAGCTTGGCCGGGGAGGGGGCAGGAACTGAAGCTTTCTTT | CASSLAGEGAGTEAFF
TRBD1 | TRBJ1-2 | TRBV7-9 | . | TGTGCCAGCAGACGATCCGGGACAGGGGGCGACGGCTATGGCTACACCTTC | CASRRSGTGGDGYGYTF
. | TRBJ2-3 | TRBV12-3/TRBV12-4 | . | TGTGCCAGCAATAAAGGGGTAGCAGATACGCAGTATTTT | CASNKGVADTQYF
TRBD1 | TRBJ1-1 | TRBV7-9 | . | TGTGCCAGCAGCCCGGTAAGGACAGGGCACGCTGAAGCTTTCTTT | CASSPVRTGHAEAFF
TRBD2 | TRBJ2-3 | TRBV6-4 | . | TGTGCCAGCAGTGAGACTAGCGGGGGCACAGATACGCAGTATTTT | CASSETSGGTDTQYF
TRBD2 | TRBJ2-1 | TRBV7-8 | . | TGTGCCAGCAGCTACCTAGCGGGGCCGGGGGGGAATGAGCAGTTCTTC | CASSYLAGPGGNEQFF
. | TRBJ1-2 | TRBV2 | . | TGTGCCAGCAGTGGCAGGGAACGTAACTATGGCTACACCTTC | CASSGRERNYGYTF
. | TRBJ2-1 | TRBV4-1 | . | TGCGCCAGCAGCCAGGGGAATGAGCAGTTCTTC | CASSQGNEQFF
. | TRBJ2-1 | TRBV10-3 | once | TGTGCCATCAGTGGTGGAGGGGGCCGCGACAATGAGCAGTTCTTC | CAISGGGGRDNEQFF
. | TRBJ2-2 | TRBV5-1 | . | TGCGCCAGCAGCTTAAATGGGGGGACCGGGGAGCTGTTTTTT | CASSLNGGTGELFF
TRBD2 | TRBJ2-5 | TRBV6-5 | . | TGTGCCAGCACGGGGGGGATGACCCAGTACTTC | CASTGGMTQYF
TRBD1 | TRBJ2-2 | TRBV11-3 | . | TGTGCCAGCAGCTTATTTGGACAGGCGGCAACCGGGGAGCTGTTTTTT | CASSLFGQAATGELFF
TRBD1 | TRBJ1-1 | TRBV20-1 | . | TGCAGTGGACAGGGGAACACTGAAGCTTTCTTT | CSGQGNTEAFF
TRBD1 | TRBJ1-5 | TRBV19 | . | TGTGCCAGCCGCGACAGGGGTTATCAGCCCCAGCATTTT | CASRDRGYQPQHF
. | TRBJ1-1 | TRBV4-1 | . | TGCGCCAGCAGCCAAGATGGTTCAGGGAGGACTTTCTTT | CASSQDGSGRTFF
. | TRBJ1-6 | TRBV30 | . | TGTGCCTGGACCCTTGGAGGGTACGGTTCACCCCTCCACTTT | CAWTLGGYGSPLHF
. | TRBJ1-3 | TRBV16 | once | TGTGCCAGCAGCCAATCGAAACAGATAGGAAACACCATATATTTT | CASSQSKQIGNTIYF
TRBD1 | TRBJ1-4 | TRBV10-3 | once | TGTGCCATCAGTCCTTCAGGGACAGGAAAAAAACTGTTTTTT | CAISPSGTGKKLFF
. | TRBJ1-2 | TRBV12-5 | . | TGTGCTAGGGGATCGACCACGACTAACTATGGCTACACCTTC | CARGSTTTNYGYTF
. | TRBJ2-1 | TRBV10-3 | . | TGTGCCATCAGCCAGGGCTCCTACAATGAGCAGTTCTTC | CAISQGSYNEQFF
. | TRBJ1-6 | TRBV30 | . | TGTGCCTGGAGGTCGGGGTCGAATTCACCCCTCCACTTT | CAWRSGSNSPLHF
TRBD1 | TRBJ2-4 | TRBV5-1 | once | TGCGCCAGCAGCTTGGTGTCAGGGGGCACGGGCATTCAGTACTTC | CASSLVSGGTGIQYF
TRBD1 | TRBJ2-7 | TRBV5-6 | . | TGTGCCAGCAGCCTACAGGGGTACGAGCAGTACTTC | CASSLQGYEQYF
. | TRBJ2-3 | TRBV4-2 | . | TGTGCCAGCAGCCCACACCCCATAATACAGCGATCTGATACGCAGTATTTT | CASSPHPIIQRSDTQYF
. | TRBJ1-1 | TRBV4-3 | . | TGCGCCAGCAGCGGGCATATGAACACTGAAGCTTTCTTT | CASSGHMNTEAFF
. | TRBJ2-7 | TRBV29-1 | . | TGCAGCGTGCTTGCCAGGTCCTACGAGCAGTACTTC | CSVLARSYEQYF
. | TRBJ1-2 | TRBV9 | . | TGTGCCAGCAGCGTCGGCGACCTGAAATTATATGGCTACACCTTC | CASSVGDLKLYGYTF
. | TRBJ2-7 | TRBV2 | . | TGTGCCAGCAGGTCCAATCGCCACAGCTCCTACGAGCAGTACTTC | CASRSNRHSSYEQYF
TRBD1 | TRBJ1-2 | TRBV2 | once | TGTGCCAGCAACGAGGGACAGTCACGACTCAACTATGGCTACACCTTC | CASNEGQSRLNYGYTF
TRBD2 | TRBJ2-2 | TRBV5-1 | . | TGCGCCAGCAGCTTGGTGGCTGGCGGGGGGACGAACACCGGGGAGCTGTTTTTT | CASSLVAGGGTNTGELFF
. | TRBJ1-5 | TRBV7-2 | . | TGTGCCAGCAGCCCGTCGGGGACCAACAATCAGCCCCAGCATTTT | CASSPSGTNNQPQHF
TRBD1 | TRBJ1-4 | TRBV19 | . | TGTGCCAGTAGGACAGGGGGGACTAATGAAAAACTGTTTTTT | CASRTGGTNEKLFF
. | TRBJ2-7 | TRBV6-1 | . | TGTGCCAGCAGTGAGAGGGCCTTTCCAGACCAATACGAGCAGTACTTC | CASSERAFPDQYEQYF
. | TRBJ2-7 | TRBV28 | few | TGTGCCAGCAGGCAGGCCGTCTCCTACGAGCAGTACTTC | CASRQAVSYEQYF
TRBD2 | TRBJ2-3 | TRBV16 | . | TGTGCCAGCAGCGCACTAGCGGGGGGGCCTAAAGATACGCAGTATTTT | CASSALAGGPKDTQYF
. | TRBJ1-1 | TRBV5-6 | . | TGTGCCAGCAGCTTGGCCCGGGGAGCGAACACTGAAGCTTTCTTT | CASSLARGANTEAFF
TRBD1 | TRBJ2-2 | TRBV11-3 | . | TGTGCCAGCAGCTTAGAGATGGCTGACAGGGGGCGATCCGGGGAGCTGTTTTTT | CASSLEMADRGRSGELFF
. | TRBJ2-1 | TRBV6-5 | . | TGTGCCAGCACCCTGAGCAGGTATGGCTACAATGAGCAGTTCTTC | CASTLSRYGYNEQFF
TRBD2 | TRBJ2-1 | TRBV3-1/TRBV3-2 | . | TGTGCCAGCAGCCAAGGGGGAGGGCCCGTCAATGAGCAGTTCTTC | CASSQGGGPVNEQFF